This is a list of T cell receptor beta chains from one sample in a study of beta chain features in type 1 diabetes. Sequenced by immunoSEQ multiplex PCR; TCRdb stores in-frame clones only, minus some. The repertoire includes hundreds of thousands of clones, over 13% of them detected once, and just under 0.04% sits in the top ten. What was sequenced was naive CD4+ T cells from blood. The receptor source for this set is a man aged 18 to 29 with type 1 diabetes. The CDR3 runs from the conserved cysteine through the conserved F or W. Fields, in order: V gene, J gene, clone size, D gene, CDR3 protein, CDR3 DNA. The D gene is left open where the match is weak. Clone size is not always given. Where it is, it says once, few, many or a class for expanded clones.

V: TRBV27; J: TRBJ2-1; size: -; D: TRBD2; CDR3: CASSQRGDYYNEQFF; DNA: TGTGCCAGCAGCCAGCGGGGGGACTACTACAATGAGCAGTTCTTC
V: TRBV4-1; J: TRBJ2-5; size: -; D: TRBD1; CDR3: CASSQRGGEETQYF; DNA: TGCGCCAGCAGCCAAAGAGGGGGCGAAGAGACCCAGTACTTC
V: TRBV30; J: TRBJ2-3; size: -; D: -; CDR3: CAWKLPGTDTQYF; DNA: TGTGCCTGGAAACTACCCGGCACAGATACGCAGTATTTT
V: TRBV28; J: TRBJ2-3; size: -; D: -; CDR3: CASSTSRDSSTDTQYF; DNA: TGTGCCAGCAGTACCTCTCGGGATTCTAGCACAGATACGCAGTATTTT
V: TRBV2; J: TRBJ1-2; size: -; D: -; CDR3: CASSVGQGLANYGYTF; DNA: TGTGCCAGCAGTGTGGGGCAGGGATTAGCTAACTATGGCTACACCTTC
V: TRBV11-3; J: TRBJ2-4; size: -; D: -; CDR3: CASSFGGENIQYF; DNA: TGTGCCAGCAGCTTTGGGGGAGAAAACATTCAGTACTTC
V: TRBV5-4; J: TRBJ1-4; size: -; D: TRBD1; CDR3: CASSLGDSNEKLFF; DNA: TGTGCCAGCAGCTTGGGGGACAGTAATGAAAAACTGTTTTTT
V: TRBV4-3; J: TRBJ2-7; size: -; D: -; CDR3: CASSQEAGTAYSYEQYF; DNA: TGCGCCAGCAGCCAAGAGGCCGGGACGGCTTACTCCTACGAGCAGTACTTC
V: TRBV5-1; J: TRBJ2-5; size: -; D: -; CDR3: CASSLEGKTQYF; DNA: TGCGCCAGCAGCTTGGAGGGGAAGACCCAGTACTTC
V: TRBV4-3; J: TRBJ1-6; size: few; D: TRBD1; CDR3: CASSRGTGEVNSPLHF; DNA: TGCGCCAGCAGCCGAGGGACAGGGGAAGTCAATTCACCCCTCCACTTT
V: TRBV30; J: TRBJ2-7; size: -; D: -; CDR3: CAWSVLDNLPYEQYF; DNA: TGTGCCTGGAGTGTACTGGACAACCTACCCTACGAGCAGTACTTC
V: TRBV5-1; J: TRBJ2-5; size: few; D: -; CDR3: CASSRGTDQETQYF; DNA: TGCGCCAGCAGCCGGGGGACAGATCAAGAGACCCAGTACTTC